A single sample is the source of the 6 T cell receptor beta chains below, sequenced in a study of blood T cell repertoires in COVID-19. Clones were sequenced by immunoSEQ multiplex PCR, and TCRdb holds only the in-frame ones, with some missing. The sample includes over 100,000 clones, about nine tenths of them seen just once. Sequenced material: peripheral blood. Receptors were obtained from a woman in her 70s with COVID-19, enrolled during active disease.

The rearrangement links TRBV2 to TRBJ1-4; TRBD1 matches 8 bases. The ends lost 6 bases at V and 7 bases at J; junction bases unmatched: 10. Germline V CDR1 and CDR2: SNHLY, FYNNEI. CDR3 length: 15 residues. The CDR3 bases are TGTGCCAGCAGCGAGACAGGGGTGGCTGGTGAAAAACTGTTTTTT. This gives the protein CASSETGVAGEKLFF.

There are a few counts of this clone. V gene TRBV3-1 (or the pseudogene TRBV3-2) combines with J gene TRBJ1-4; TRBD1 is a possible D gene (5 bases). The length of the CDR3 is 13 residues. Germline-derived CDR1 and CDR2 are LGHDT and YNNKEL (reference sequence). V was cut by 1 base and J by 13 bases, with 13 bases left in between. In DNA, the CDR3 is TGTGCCAGCAGCCAAGTTCGGGGGAGTGCACTGTTTTTT. Residues: CASSQVRGSALFF.

The chain recombines TRBV27 with TRBJ2-1; TRBD2 matches 9 bases. CDR1 is MNHEY, CDR2 SMNVEV, per germline (reference sequence). V shed 3 bases and J 7 bases; nucleotides not matched to a gene: 7. The CDR3 contains 15 residues. In nucleotides, the CDR3 is TGTGCCAGCAGTTTCCAGCGGGGGGCTTATAATGAGCAGTTCTTC. Amino acid sequence: CASSFQRGAYNEQFF.

V is TRBV29-1 and J is TRBJ2-3; TRBD2 aligns across 10 bases. The length of the CDR3 is 13 residues. Germline CDR1 SQVTM, CDR2 ANQGSEA. J lost 7 bases, V lost 1 base, and 2 bases had no gene match. The CDR3 bases are TGCAGCGTTGAAGGGACTAGCGGAAATACGCAGTATTTT. Protein: CSVEGTSGNTQYF.

DNA of the CDR3: TGTGCCAGCAGCGGACAGGGTAAAGGCTACGAGCAGTACTTC. This translates into CASSGQGKGYEQYF. This chain connects TRBV9 to TRBJ2-7; 7 bases are a match to TRBD1. Trimming removed 3 bases from V and 3 bases from J; junction bases left unmatched: 6. The CDR3 spans 14 residues. CDR1 is SGDLS, CDR2 YYNGEE, per germline.

The chain is built from TRBV5-1 and TRBJ1-2; 12 nucleotides match TRBD1. Germline assignment: CDR1 SGHRS and CDR2 YFSETQ. This CDR3 spans 15 amino acids. Trimming at V came to 0 bases and at J to 7 bases, leaving 4 bases not matched to a gene. The CDR3 DNA is TGCGCCAGCAGCTTGGAGGGACAGGGGGCGTCTGGCTACACCTTC. Translating gives CASSLEGQGASGYTF.